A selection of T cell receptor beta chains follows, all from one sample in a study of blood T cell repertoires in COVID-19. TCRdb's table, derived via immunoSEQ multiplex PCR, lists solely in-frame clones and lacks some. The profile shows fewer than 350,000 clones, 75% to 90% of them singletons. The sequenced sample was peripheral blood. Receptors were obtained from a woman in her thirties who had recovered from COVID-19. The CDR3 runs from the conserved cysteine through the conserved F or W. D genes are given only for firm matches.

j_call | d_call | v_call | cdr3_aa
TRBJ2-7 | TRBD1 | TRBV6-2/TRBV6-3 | CASSYSRDRYEQYF
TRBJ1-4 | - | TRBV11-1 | CASSLAQIPATNEKLFF
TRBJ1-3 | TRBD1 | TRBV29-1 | CSVHGDRTGNTIYF
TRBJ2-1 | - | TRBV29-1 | CSVDGTVSYNEQFF
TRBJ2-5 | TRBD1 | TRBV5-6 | CASSRQGAGETQYF
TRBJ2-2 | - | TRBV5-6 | CASSSVASIITGELFF
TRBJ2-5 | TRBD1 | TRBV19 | CASSTSHRGLQETQYF
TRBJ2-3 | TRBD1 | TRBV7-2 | CASSLTGGMDTQYF
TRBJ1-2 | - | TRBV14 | CASSQEVSGLDGYTF
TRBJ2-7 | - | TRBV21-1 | CASSKPDWTLIEQYF
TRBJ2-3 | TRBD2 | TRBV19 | CASRQSGSCTDTQYF
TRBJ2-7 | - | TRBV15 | CATSRESGSYEQYF
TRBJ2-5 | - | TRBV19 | CASSGTGAQETQYF
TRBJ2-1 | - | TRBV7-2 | CASSLAGASYNEQFF
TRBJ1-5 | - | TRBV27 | CASSFRGFNQPQHF
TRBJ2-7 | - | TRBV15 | CATSTRTTYYEQYF
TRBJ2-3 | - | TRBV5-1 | CASSLLGQYTDTQYF
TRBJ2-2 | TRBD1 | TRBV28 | CASTLDRGPGELFF
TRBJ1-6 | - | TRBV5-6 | CASSLSLNGDLGPLHF
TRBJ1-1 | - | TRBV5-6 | CASSLRTVVSEAFF
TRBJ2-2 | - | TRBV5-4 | CASRAAPTGELFF
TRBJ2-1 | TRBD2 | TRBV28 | CASSSLTSGVPYNEQFF
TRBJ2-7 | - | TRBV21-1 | CASRGVSSLSYEQYF
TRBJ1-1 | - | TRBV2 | CASSESGVVTEAFF
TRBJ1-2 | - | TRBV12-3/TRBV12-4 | CASSPLRSYGYTF
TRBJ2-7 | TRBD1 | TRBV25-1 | CASSARTGGSYEQYF
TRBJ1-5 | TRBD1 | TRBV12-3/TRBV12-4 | CASSFTQGAQHF
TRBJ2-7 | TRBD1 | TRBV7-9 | CASTNTGGTYEQYF
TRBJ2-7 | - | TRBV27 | CASSRDHVAGPPREQYF
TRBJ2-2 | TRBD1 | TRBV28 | CAIHSGTGNTGELFF
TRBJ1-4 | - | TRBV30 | CAWSTLVNEKLFF
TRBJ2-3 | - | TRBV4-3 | CASSTSISDTQYF
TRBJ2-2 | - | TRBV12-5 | CASGLQGSGELFF
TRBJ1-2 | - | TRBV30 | CAWRILTYGYTF
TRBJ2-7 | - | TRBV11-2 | CASRRPGTQTKRQYF
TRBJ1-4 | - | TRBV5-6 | CASSRRIMTEKLFF
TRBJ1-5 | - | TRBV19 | CASSVTGDSNQPQHF
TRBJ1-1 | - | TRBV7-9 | CASSLVTQEAFF
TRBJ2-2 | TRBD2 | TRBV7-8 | CASSLRLAGSTGELFF
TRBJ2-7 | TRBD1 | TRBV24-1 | CATSAPGTGAEEQYF
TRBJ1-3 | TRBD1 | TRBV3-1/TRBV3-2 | CASSQAFRTGGSGNTIYF
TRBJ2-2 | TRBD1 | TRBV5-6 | CASSRSGTGAVGELFF
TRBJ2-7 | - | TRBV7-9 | CAWAGEAYEQYF
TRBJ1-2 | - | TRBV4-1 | CASSRIVQGGKDGYTF
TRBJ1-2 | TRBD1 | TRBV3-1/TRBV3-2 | CASRGTGEEYGYTF
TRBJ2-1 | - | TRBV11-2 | CASSPPTGSGEQFF
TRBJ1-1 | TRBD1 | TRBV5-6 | CASGDRGYTEAFF
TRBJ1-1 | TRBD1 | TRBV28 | CASRDRGNTEAFF
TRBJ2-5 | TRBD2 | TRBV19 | CASSIGGSGVGQETQYF
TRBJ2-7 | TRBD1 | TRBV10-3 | CAISESGTGRYEQYF